This T cell receptor (beta chain) emerged from a study of cytotoxic CD8 clonotypes in ibrutinib-treated CLL. Comments on this clone: The antigen remains undetermined.

Sequencing used immunoSEQ multiplex PCR; TCRdb keeps in-frame clones, though not all of them. The data hold 76,000 or so clones, with 83% observed a single time. The germline V and J ends were trimmed by 3 bases and 4 bases, with 12 bases remaining between them. Germline CDR1 is MNHNS and CDR2 is SASEGT. This CDR3 contains 14 residues. General observations from the study: Upon ibrutinib response clonality rose, and upon progression it fell back toward baseline.

This TCR derives from a human donor with chronic lymphocytic leukemia. The rearrangement links TRBV6-1 to TRBJ1-1, with TRBD1 as a possible D gene (6 bases). The sample was PBMCs, taken after 24 months of ibrutinib treatment. This chain's CDR3 is CASSDRGRGTEAFF. CDR3 nucleotide sequence: TGTGCCAGCAGTGACAGGGGTCGGGGCACTGAAGCTTTCTTT.